The 5 T cell receptor beta chains listed next were all sequenced from one sample in a study of immune evolution from preneoplasia to lung adenocarcinoma (dated by TCRdb to the early 2020s). Libraries were built with the immunoSEQ multiplex PCR assay. As stored in TCRdb, this immuneACCESS dataset retains in-frame rearrangements with V and J assigned. A fraction of the clones does not appear; measured against another copy, unresolved V genes explain less than half of the discrepancy, and the remainder lacks a known reason. Counted in this sample were under 5,500 clones; approximately 85% of them appeared once. About 2.7% of the sample is in the top ten clones. The sample was FFPE invasive lung adenocarcinoma tissue. This specimen's cell subset or site label, per the study, means: frankly invasive lung adenocarcinoma (ADC). These receptors were obtained from a person aged 45-65 years with lung adenocarcinoma.

The genes are TRBV2 and TRBJ1-1; the D gene is possibly TRBD1 (6 bases). With 7 bases removed from V and 1 base from J, the gap between germline ends came to 13 bases. CDR1 is SNHLY and CDR2 is FYNNEI in the germline V gene. CDR3 length: 14 amino acids. The CDR3 DNA reads as TGTGCCAGCAATGTCAGGGGTCCGAACACTGAAGCTTTCTTT. It codes for CASNVRGPNTEAFF.

This clone is large in the sample. In DNA form, the CDR3 reads TGTGCCAGCAGCTTAGGTGATGATTTGAACACTGAAGCTTTCTTT. It is translated as CASSLGDDLNTEAFF. The rearrangement uses TRBV11-1 and TRBJ1-1; D unresolved. The CDR3 is 15 residues long. Germline CDR1 and CDR2: SGHAT and FQDESV (reference sequence). V lost 1 base to trimming and J lost 0 bases, with 9 bases between them.

The count of this clone is one. The V and J genes are TRBV28 and TRBJ2-7, with 12 bases identical to TRBD2. CDR3 length: 15 amino acids. Trimming took 7 bases from V and 6 from J; bases not matched to a gene: 10. Germline CDR1 reads MDHEN; CDR2 reads SYDVKM. CDR3 in DNA: TGTGCCAGCAACCGCCTACTAGCGGGAGGAGTCGAGCAGTACTTC. Residues: CASNRLLAGGVEQYF.

The V gene is TRBV4-3, the J gene TRBJ1-1; a possible D gene is TRBD1 (6 bases). Per germline, CDR1 LGHNA and CDR2 YSLEER. The CDR3 has 16 residues. Trimming took 1 base from V and 5 from J, leaving 17 bases between them. CDR3 nucleotides: TGCGCCAGCAGCCAAGGATCAGGGGCAGGGGAAACTGAAGCTTTCTTT. Its protein is CASSQGSGAGETEAFF.

V gene TRBV7-2 combines with J gene TRBJ1-3; 8 positions agree with TRBD1. Per the germline V gene, CDR1 is SGHTA and CDR2 is FQGNSA. After removal of 5 bases from V and 4 bases from J, the junction contained 7 bases not matched to a gene. The CDR3 totals 15 residues. CDR3 region: CASSAGTGWGNTIYF. DNA for the CDR3: TGTGCCAGCAGCGCCGGGACAGGATGGGGAAACACCATATATTTT.